What follows is one T cell receptor (beta chain) and its context. V lost 6 bases to trimming and J lost 1 base; unmatched junction nucleotides: 10. Per the germline V gene, CDR1 is MNHEY and CDR2 is SMNVEV (reference sequence). The CDR3 length is 16 residues. This record belongs to a study of shared clonotypes between healthy human individuals. Assay: immunoSEQ multiplex PCR; the TCRdb copy retains only in-frame clones and omits some. Counted here are around 690,000 clones, roughly 91% occurring once; the ten biggest clones make up 30% to 35%. The receptor's source is a man younger than 30 in good health. Some clones in this sample may be carry-over from other donors' samples. Material: memory CD8+ T cells from PBMCs. As to subset: CD45RO+ cells pooled with CCR7-negative TemRA cells. The rearrangement joins TRBV27 to TRBJ1-2, with TRBD1 matching over 8 bases. CDR3: CASRPTTQGVNYGYTF. CDR3 coding DNA: TGTGCCAGCAGGCCGACTACACAGGGGGTTAACTATGGCTACACCTTC.